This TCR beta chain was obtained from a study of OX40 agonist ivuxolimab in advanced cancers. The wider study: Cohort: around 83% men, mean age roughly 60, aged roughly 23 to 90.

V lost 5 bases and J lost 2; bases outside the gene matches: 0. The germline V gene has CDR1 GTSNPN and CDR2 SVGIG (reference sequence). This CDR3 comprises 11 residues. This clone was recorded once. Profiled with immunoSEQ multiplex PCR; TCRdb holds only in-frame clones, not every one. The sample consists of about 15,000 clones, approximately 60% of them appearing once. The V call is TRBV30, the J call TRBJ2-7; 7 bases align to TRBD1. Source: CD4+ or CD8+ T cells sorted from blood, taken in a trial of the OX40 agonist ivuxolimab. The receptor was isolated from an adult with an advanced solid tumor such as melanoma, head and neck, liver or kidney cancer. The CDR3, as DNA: TGTGCCTGGGGGACAGCCTACGAGCAGTACTTC. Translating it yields CAWGTAYEQYF.